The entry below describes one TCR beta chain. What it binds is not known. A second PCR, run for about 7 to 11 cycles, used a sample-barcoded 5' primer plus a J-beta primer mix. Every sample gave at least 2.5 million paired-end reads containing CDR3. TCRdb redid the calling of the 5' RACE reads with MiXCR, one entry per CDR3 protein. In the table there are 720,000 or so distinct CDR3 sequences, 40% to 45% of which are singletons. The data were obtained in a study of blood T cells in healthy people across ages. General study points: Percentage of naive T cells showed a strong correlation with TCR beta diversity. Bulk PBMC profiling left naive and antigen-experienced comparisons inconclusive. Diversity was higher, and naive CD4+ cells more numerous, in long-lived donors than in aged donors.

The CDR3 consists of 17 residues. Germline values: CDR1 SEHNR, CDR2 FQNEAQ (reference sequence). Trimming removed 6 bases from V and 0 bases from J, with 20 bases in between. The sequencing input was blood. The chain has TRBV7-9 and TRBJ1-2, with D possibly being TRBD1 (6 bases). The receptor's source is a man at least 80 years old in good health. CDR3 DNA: TGTGCCAGCAGTCCAACGGCCAACAGGGCAGCTAACTATGGCTACACCTTC. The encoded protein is CASSPTANRAANYGYTF. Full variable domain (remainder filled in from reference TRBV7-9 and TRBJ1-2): DTGVSQNPRHKITKRGQNVTFRCDPISEHNRLYWYRQTLGQGPEFLTYFQNEAQLEKSRLLSDRFSAERPKGSFSTLEIQRTEQGDSAMYLCASSPTANRAANYGYTFGSGTRLTVV.